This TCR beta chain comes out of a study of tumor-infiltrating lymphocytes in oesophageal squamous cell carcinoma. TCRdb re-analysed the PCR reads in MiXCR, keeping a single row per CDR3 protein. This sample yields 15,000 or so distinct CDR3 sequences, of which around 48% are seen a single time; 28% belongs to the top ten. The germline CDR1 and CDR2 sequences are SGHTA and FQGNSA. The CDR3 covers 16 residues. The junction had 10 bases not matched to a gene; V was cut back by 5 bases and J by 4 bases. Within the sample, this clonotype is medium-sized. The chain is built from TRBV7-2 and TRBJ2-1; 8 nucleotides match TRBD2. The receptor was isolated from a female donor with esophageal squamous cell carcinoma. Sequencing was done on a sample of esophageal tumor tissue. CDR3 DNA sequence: TGTGCCAGCAGCCCCATCACTAGCGGTAGTTACAATGAGCAGTTCTTC. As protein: CASSPITSGSYNEQFF.